The clone carrying this TCR beta chain is a singleton in its sample. Its antigen is not identified. The CDR3 sequence is 15 residues long. Germline CDR1 SGHKS, CDR2 YYEKEE (reference sequence). Donors gave about 10 milliliters of peripheral blood apiece. It was with a sample-barcoded 5' primer and a J-beta primer mix that a second PCR of roughly 6 to 11 cycles was run. Each cDNA molecule was tagged by a template-switch adaptor that had 12 random nucleotides. Each CDR3 protein is one row after TCRdb ran MiXCR on the 5' RACE reads. The sample shows about 830,000 distinct CDR3 sequences, roughly 60% of them seen only once. The sample belongs to a study of blood T cells in healthy people across ages. Study results and caveats: Across the age range, TCR beta diversity per million T cells fell in a roughly linear way. Naive T cell percentage strongly correlated with TCR beta diversity.

The sequencing input was blood. This receptor was taken from a man aged 25 to 45 in good health. The V and J genes are TRBV5-5 and TRBJ2-4; 10 bases match TRBD1. The DNA end is more similar to TRBJ2-7, so the J call may be wrong. This chain's CDR3 is CASSQGQGDQYEQYF. CDR3 nucleotides: TGTGCCAGCAGCCAAGGACAGGGGGATCAATACGAGCAGTACTTC.